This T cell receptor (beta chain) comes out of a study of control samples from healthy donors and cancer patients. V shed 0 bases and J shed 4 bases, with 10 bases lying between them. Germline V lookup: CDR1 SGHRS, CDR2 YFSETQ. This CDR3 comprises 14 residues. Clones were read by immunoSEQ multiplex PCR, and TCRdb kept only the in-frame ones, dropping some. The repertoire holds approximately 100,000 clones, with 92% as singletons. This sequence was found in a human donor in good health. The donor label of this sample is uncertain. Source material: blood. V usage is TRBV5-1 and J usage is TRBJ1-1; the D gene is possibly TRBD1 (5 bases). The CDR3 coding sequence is TGCGCCAGCAGCTTGGGGGGCGGGGGCACTGAAGCTTTCTTT. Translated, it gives CASSLGGGGTEAFF.